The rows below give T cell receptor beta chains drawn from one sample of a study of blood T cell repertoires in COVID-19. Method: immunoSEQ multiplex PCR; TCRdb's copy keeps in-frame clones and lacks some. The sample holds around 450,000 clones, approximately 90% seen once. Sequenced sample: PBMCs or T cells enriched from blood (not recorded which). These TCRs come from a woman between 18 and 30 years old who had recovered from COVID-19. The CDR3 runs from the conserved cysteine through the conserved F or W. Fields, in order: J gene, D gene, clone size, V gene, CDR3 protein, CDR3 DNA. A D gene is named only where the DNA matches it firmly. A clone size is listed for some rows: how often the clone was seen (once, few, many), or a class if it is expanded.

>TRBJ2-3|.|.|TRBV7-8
CASSPPESVGTDTQYF
TGTGCCAGCAGCCCACCGGAGAGTGTAGGCACAGATACGCAGTATTTT
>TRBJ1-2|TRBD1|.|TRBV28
CASSLDRGGRGYTF
TGTGCCAGCAGTTTGGACAGGGGGGGACGTGGCTACACCTTC
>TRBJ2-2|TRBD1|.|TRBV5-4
CASSIRDRGWTGELFF
TGTGCCAGCAGCATCCGGGACAGGGGTTGGACCGGGGAGCTGTTTTTT
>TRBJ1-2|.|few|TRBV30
CTSMRVQGFNGYTF
TGTACCTCTATGAGGGTACAGGGATTTAATGGCTACACCTTC
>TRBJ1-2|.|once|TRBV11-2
CASSSWTESNYGYTF
TGTGCCAGCAGCTCATGGACAGAGTCTAACTATGGCTACACCTTC
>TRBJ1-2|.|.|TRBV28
CASSSPGQQINYGYTF
TGTGCCAGCAGTTCCCCCGGACAGCAAATTAACTATGGCTACACCTTC
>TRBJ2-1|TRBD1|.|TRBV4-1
CASSHKLQGDPYNEQFF
TGCGCCAGCAGCCACAAACTGCAGGGGGACCCCTACAATGAGCAGTTCTTC
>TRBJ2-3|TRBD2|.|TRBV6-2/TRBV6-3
CASSSRGGGATDTQYF
TGTGCCAGCAGCTCCAGGGGCGGGGGGGCAACAGATACGCAGTATTTT
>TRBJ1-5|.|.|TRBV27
CASSLVPRGNQPQHF
TGTGCCAGCAGTTTAGTCCCGAGGGGCAATCAGCCCCAGCATTTT
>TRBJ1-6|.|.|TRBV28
CASSLGVGGAANSPLHF
TGTGCCAGCAGTTTAGGTGTTGGGGGGGCGGCGAATTCACCCCTCCACTTT
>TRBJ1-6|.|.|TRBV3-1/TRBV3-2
CASSQAAGSPLHF
TGTGCCAGCAGCCAAGCTGCGGGATCACCCCTCCACTTT
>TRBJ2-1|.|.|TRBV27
CASSYGEVSYNEQFF
TGTGCCAGCAGTTACGGGGAAGTCTCCTACAATGAGCAGTTCTTC
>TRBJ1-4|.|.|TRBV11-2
CASSARTGEKLFF
TGTGCCAGCAGCGCCCGGACGGGGGAAAAACTGTTTTTT
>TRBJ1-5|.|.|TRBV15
CATSRDRNNPGRQPQHF
TGTGCCACCAGCAGAGATAGGAATAACCCCGGGAGGCAGCCCCAGCATTTT